This T cell receptor (beta chain) was retrieved from a study of OX40 agonist ivuxolimab in advanced cancers. In the study overall: Ivuxolimab, an agonistic anti-OX40 (CD134) antibody, was given to patients. One patient with hepatocellular carcinoma and two with cutaneous melanoma, three in all, had partial responses.

The CDR3 consists of 13 residues. The germline CDR1 and CDR2 sequences are SNHLY and FYNNEI. V was clipped by 7 bases and J by 7 bases, with 14 bases between them. On cycle 4 day 1 and cycle 7 day 1, as well as at baseline, blood was sampled. Using immunoSEQ multiplex PCR, the repertoire was profiled, and TCRdb retains in-frame clones only, with some absent. This table holds 60,000 to 90,000 clones, more than 80% found once. The sample was CD4+ or CD8+ T cells sorted from blood, taken in a trial of the OX40 agonist ivuxolimab. The chain has TRBV2 and TRBJ1-5; D is unclear. The source of this sequence is an adult with an advanced solid tumor such as melanoma, head and neck, liver or kidney cancer. This CDR3 reads CASTPTAVQPQHF. The CDR3 DNA sequence: TGTGCCAGCACTCCTACCGCGGTACAGCCCCAGCATTTT.